A single sample gave rise to the 19 T cell receptor beta chains below, sequenced in a study of T cell responses to AZD1222 COVID-19 vaccine. Generated by immunoSEQ multiplex PCR, the TCRdb table keeps only in-frame clones and is missing some. The table includes 90,000 to 110,000 clones, approximately 91% detected once. Sequenced material: peripheral blood, taken on day 0 of MenACWY control vaccination. These receptors were collected from an adult in good health.

This chain joins TRBV5-1 and TRBJ1-1; 8 positions match TRBD1. Looked up from germline, CDR1 is SGHRS and CDR2 is YFSETQ. The ends lost 1 base at V and 6 bases at J; junction bases unmatched: 8. The CDR3 loop spans 15 amino acids. DNA for the CDR3: TGCGCCAGCAGCTTGTGGCAGGGGGCGGGGGCTGAAGCTTTCTTT. Translating it yields CASSLWQGAGAEAFF.

This clone was found many times. This chain joins TRBV27 and TRBJ2-7; a weak D match, TRBD2 (6 bases). V lost 9 bases, J lost 0 bases, and 12 bases lay in between. Germline V gene data show CDR1 as MNHEY and CDR2 as SMNVEV (reference sequence). The CDR3 totals 13 residues. The CDR3 coding sequence is TGTGCCAGTGCCCCCGGGAGCTCCTACGAGCAGTACTTC. Its translation is CASAPGSSYEQYF.

This chain connects TRBV7-2 to TRBJ1-5; D gene uncertain. Germline lookup yields CDR1 SGHTA and CDR2 FQGNSA. The CDR3 is made up of 15 amino acids. Trimming cost V 5 bases and J 3 bases, with 14 bases left between them. The CDR3, as DNA: TGTGCCAGCAGCCTCGGTAGGCTACACAATCAGCCCCAGCATTTT. Translating it yields CASSLGRLHNQPQHF.

This clone was counted a few times. The V call is TRBV12-3 or TRBV12-4, the J call TRBJ1-2, with D tentatively TRBD1 (6 bases). The CDR3 covers 13 residues. Trimming took 4 bases from V and 8 from J, leaving 14 bases between them. CDR3 loop: CASSSTGLGGYTF. CDR3 bases: TGTGCCAGCAGTTCGACAGGTTTGGGCGGCTACACCTTC.

The chain has TRBV6-5 and TRBJ1-2; D might be TRBD1 (5 bases). CDR3 length: 14 residues. Germline V gene lookup returns CDR1 MNHEY and CDR2 SVGAGI. V was shortened by 4 bases and J by 3 bases, with 12 bases between the two germline ends. CDR3: CASSFRDLHYGYTF. DNA for the CDR3: TGTGCCAGCAGTTTCAGGGATCTTCACTATGGCTACACCTTC.

This clone was seen a handful of times. J is TRBJ1-2 and V is TRBV7-2; 7 bases agree with TRBD1. This CDR3 has 14 residues. V was pared by 1 base and J by 4 bases, with 3 bases of the junction left unmatched. The V gene's germline CDR1 is SGHTA and CDR2 FQGNSA. The CDR3 DNA reads TGTGCCAGCAGCTTAGGGAGGGACAGCTATGGCTACACCTTC. It is translated as CASSLGRDSYGYTF.

This chain joins TRBV7-9 and TRBJ1-6; 8 nucleotides align to TRBD1. V gave up 4 bases and J gave up 1 base; unmatched junction bases: 9. The CDR3 has 18 amino acids. Germline CDR1 SEHNR, CDR2 FQNEAQ (reference sequence). In DNA, the CDR3 is TGTGCCAGCAGCTCCCCCCAGGGGGCAGGGTCCTATAATTCACCCCTCCACTTT. As protein: CASSSPQGAGSYNSPLHF. The entire variable domain, with the rest obtained from reference TRBV7-9 and TRBJ1-6, is as follows: DTGVSQNPRHKITKRGQNVTFRCDPISEHNRLYWYRQTLGQGPEFLTYFQNEAQLEKSRLLSDRFSAERPKGSFSTLEIQRTEQGDSAMYLCASSSPQGAGSYNSPLHFGNGTRLTVT.

V and J are TRBV4-3 and TRBJ1-2; 9 bases match TRBD1. J gave up 6 bases and V 2 bases, and 4 bases lay outside the gene matches. Germline lookup yields CDR1 LGHNA and CDR2 YSLEER. This CDR3 region has 14 residues. CDR3 sequence: CASSQPGQGHGYTF. The CDR3 nucleotides read TGCGCCAGCAGCCAACCGGGACAGGGCCATGGCTACACCTTC.

This clone was picked up a small number of times. The V gene is TRBV4-1, the J gene TRBJ1-5; D is possibly TRBD1 (6 bases). Trimming removed 2 bases from V and 7 bases from J, with 18 bases in between. Germline loops: CDR1 MGHRA, CDR2 YSYEKL. This CDR3 comprises 16 residues. The CDR3, as DNA: TGCGCCAGCAGCCAAACTTCGTGGGCAGGGGAGCAGCCCCAGCATTTT. It translates to CASSQTSWAGEQPQHF.

This sequence joins TRBV13 and TRBJ1-2; D uncertain. Germline V gene lookup returns CDR1 PRHDT and CDR2 FYEKMQ (reference sequence). The germline V and J ends were trimmed by 4 bases and 2 bases, with 8 bases remaining between them. The length of the CDR3 is 13 residues. The CDR3: CASSSRQNYGYTF. The CDR3 bases are TGTGCCAGCAGCTCCCGGCAGAACTATGGCTACACCTTC.

The chain combines TRBV10-3 with TRBJ1-1, with 8 bases aligning to TRBD1. V lost 5 bases to trimming and J lost 3 bases; unmatched junction nucleotides: 8. This CDR3 spans 15 amino acids. Germline V lookup: CDR1 ENHRY, CDR2 SYGVKD. The chain's CDR3 is CAISYSQGVDTEAFF. CDR3 sequence (DNA): TGTGCCATCAGTTACTCACAGGGGGTGGACACTGAAGCTTTCTTT.

The rearrangement links TRBV4-3 to TRBJ1-5, with 8 nucleotides matching TRBD1. CDR1 and CDR2 (germline): LGHNA, YSLEER. V trimming: 0 bases; J trimming: 1 base; junction bases outside the gene matches: 8. The CDR3 extends over 18 amino acids. CDR3 in amino acids: CASSQEARGHLSNQPQHF. The DNA for the CDR3 is TGCGCCAGCAGCCAAGAGGCCAGGGGGCATTTGAGCAATCAGCCCCAGCATTTT.

CDR3 bases: TGTGCCAGCAGCCGAAGTAGCGGGAAAAACACCGGGGAGCTGTTTTTT. Its protein is CASSRSSGKNTGELFF. The chain employs TRBV2 and TRBJ2-2; TRBD2 aligns across 8 bases. CDR1 is SNHLY and CDR2 is FYNNEI in the germline V gene. V gave up 6 bases and J gave up 2 bases; unmatched junction bases: 8. The CDR3 covers 16 residues.

This sequence joins TRBV4-1 and TRBJ2-5, with 10 bases matching TRBD2. J was trimmed by 1 base and V by 3 bases; bases with no gene match: 5. Per germline, CDR1 MGHRA and CDR2 YSYEKL. The CDR3 has 16 residues. The CDR3 nucleotides read TGCGCCAGCAGCCATCCTGAGCGGGGGGGCCAAGAGACCCAGTACTTC. Translated, it gives CASSHPERGGQETQYF.

This sequence joins TRBV27 and TRBJ2-1; D gene ambiguous. V was trimmed by 2 bases and J by 0 bases, leaving 8 bases between them. CDR1 and CDR2 from the germline V gene are MNHEY and SMNVEV (reference sequence). The CDR3 has 15 residues. In DNA form, the CDR3 reads TGTGCCAGCAGTTTAAGCACCACCTCCTACAATGAGCAGTTCTTC. Protein product: CASSLSTTSYNEQFF.

The genes are TRBV9 and TRBJ1-6, with 7 bases identical to TRBD1. With 7 bases clipped from V and 8 bases from J, the junction kept 6 bases outside the gene matches. From germline, CDR1 is SGDLS and CDR2 YYNGEE. The CDR3 loop spans 13 amino acids. CDR3 bases: TGTGCCAGCTGTCAGGGGGAGGATTCACCCCTCCACTTT. Its translation is CASCQGEDSPLHF.

This clone was counted a few times. The chain recombines TRBV10-3 with TRBJ2-7; D might be TRBD2 (5 bases). The V and J ends lost 0 bases and 6 bases respectively, with 18 bases between them. The CDR3 contains 16 residues. The germline CDR1 and CDR2 sequences are ENHRY and SYGVKD. CDR3 DNA: TGTGCCATCAGTGAGTCGAGTAAAGGACTCCTTGGCGAGCAGTACTTC. Its protein product is CAISESSKGLLGEQYF.

The chain recombines TRBV18 with TRBJ1-6, with D maybe TRBD1 (5 bases). Deletions cut 4 bases from V and 5 bases from J, with 15 bases between. The CDR3 has 16 amino acids. The germline gives CDR1 KGHSH, CDR2 LQKENI. CDR3 protein: CASSREGPPNNSPLHF. Written as DNA, the CDR3 is TGTGCCAGCTCACGTGAGGGACCGCCCAATAATTCACCCCTCCACTTT.

This chain connects TRBV9 to TRBJ2-1; TRBD2 aligns across 7 bases. Germline-derived CDR1 and CDR2 are SGDLS and YYNGEE. The CDR3 is 16 amino acids. With 0 bases clipped from V and 4 bases from J, the junction kept 7 bases outside the gene matches. The CDR3 loop is CASSVDGGGGYNEQFF. The CDR3 DNA sequence: TGTGCCAGCAGCGTAGATGGCGGGGGAGGATACAATGAGCAGTTCTTC.